This T cell receptor (beta chain) was recorded in a study of control samples from healthy donors and cancer patients. Trimming took off 0 bases at V and 6 bases at J, with 9 bases between the two ends. CDR1 and CDR2 (germline): GTSNPN, SVGIG (reference sequence). The CDR3 length is 12 residues. Clones were sequenced by immunoSEQ multiplex PCR, and TCRdb holds only the in-frame ones, with some missing. Among some 150,000 clones listed, about 90% were seen once. Sequencing was performed on blood. The sequence derives from a man aged 18 to 35 in good health. The chain links TRBV30 to TRBJ2-7; no clear D gene. DNA for the CDR3: TGTGCCTGGAGTGTCGGACCCCTCGAGCAGTACTTC. It specifies CAWSVGPLEQYF.